The rows below give T cell receptor beta chains drawn from one sample of a study of cytomegalovirus exposure and HLA in healthy donors. TCRdb's table, derived via immunoSEQ multiplex PCR, lists solely in-frame clones and lacks some. The sample lists 200,000 to 250,000 clones; 87% were seen once. The sample consisted of PBMCs. These receptors were collected from a woman younger than 35 in good health and CMV-seropositive. CDR3s include the opening cysteine and the closing phenylalanine or tryptophan. The D gene is left open where the match is weak. Clone size is stated in some rows and not others, as once, few, many or a class when expanded.

d_call,clone_size,j_call,v_call,cdr3_nt,cdr3_aa
TRBD1,few,TRBJ2-1,TRBV7-9,TGTGCCAGCAGCTTTACCGGGACAGGGTACAATGAGCAGTTCTTC,CASSFTGTGYNEQFF
TRBD2,NA,TRBJ2-1,TRBV2,TGTGCCAGCAGCGGGACTAGCCTACATGAGCAGTTCTTC,CASSGTSLHEQFF
TRBD1,NA,TRBJ1-1,TRBV28,TGTGCCAGCAGTTTGCCAGGGGGCGCCGGTACTGAAGCTTTCTTT,CASSLPGGAGTEAFF
TRBD1,NA,TRBJ1-1,TRBV28,TGTGCCAGCAGTTCAACCGGGACAGAGAACACTGAAGCTTTCTTT,CASSSTGTENTEAFF
NA,NA,TRBJ2-1,TRBV2,TGTGCCAGCAGTTTACTACGAGGGCCCTACAATGAGCAGTTCTTC,CASSLLRGPYNEQFF
NA,NA,TRBJ1-1,TRBV5-1,TGCGCCAGCGATCCCGAAGGGGGACTGAACACTGAAGCTTTCTTT,CASDPEGGLNTEAFF
NA,NA,TRBJ2-7,TRBV4-1,TGCGCCAGCAGCCCCGGGATGCTCTCCCCTGCTCCCTACGAGCAGTACTTC,CASSPGMLSPAPYEQYF
TRBD2,NA,TRBJ2-1,TRBV5-4,TGTGCCAGCAGCGTGGGACTAGCTACGTACAATGAGCAGTTCTTC,CASSVGLATYNEQFF
TRBD1,once,TRBJ2-7,TRBV5-1,TGCGCCAGCAGCTTGGGACAGGGGATCCACGAGCAGTACTTC,CASSLGQGIHEQYF
NA,NA,TRBJ2-7,TRBV28,TGTGCCAGCAGTAAAGCCGAACAGGGTGGCGAGCAGTACTTC,CASSKAEQGGEQYF
TRBD2,NA,TRBJ2-3,TRBV7-2,TGTGCCAGCAGCTTATCGGCTAGCGGGGTCACGAGCACAGATACGCAGTATTTT,CASSLSASGVTSTDTQYF
NA,NA,TRBJ2-1,TRBV5-1,TGCGCCAGCAACCCGAGACCCTTAGAGGTCAGTGAGCAGTTCTTC,CASNPRPLEVSEQFF
TRBD1,NA,TRBJ1-2,TRBV9,TGTGCCAGCAGCGCCCCTGGGGGACAGGGGTCGTGGGGCTACACCTTC,CASSAPGGQGSWGYTF
TRBD2,NA,TRBJ2-3,TRBV5-1,TGCGCCAGCAGCTTGGTGTTTTGGCCGGGACTAGCGGGAGGGGGCACAGATACGCAGTATTTT,CASSLVFWPGLAGGGTDTQYF
NA,NA,TRBJ2-2,TRBV5-1,TGCGCCAGCAGCGAGGGCACAGGGAGCACCGGGGAGCTGTTTTTT,CASSEGTGSTGELFF
NA,NA,TRBJ1-3,TRBV6-6,TGTGCCAGCAAAACAGGGATCTCTGGAAACACCATATATTTT,CASKTGISGNTIYF
NA,NA,TRBJ1-2,TRBV28,TGTGCCAGCAGTTATAGTACGGGGGTGGGCTACACCTTC,CASSYSTGVGYTF
NA,NA,TRBJ2-1,TRBV6-1,TGTGCCAGCAGTGAGATAGTGGATGAGCAGTTCTTC,CASSEIVDEQFF
NA,NA,TRBJ1-1,TRBV4-1,TGCGCCAGCAGCCTTCGTAGCGCCGCAGCCGAAGCTTTCTTT,CASSLRSAAAEAFF
NA,NA,TRBJ1-4,TRBV2,TGTGCCAGCGCTAGCGGGACGAGGCTTACTAGTAATGAAAAACTGTTTTTT,CASASGTRLTSNEKLFF
NA,NA,TRBJ2-5,TRBV2,TGTGCCAGCAAACAGGGTAGTCGGGAGACCCAGTACTTC,CASKQGSRETQYF
NA,NA,TRBJ2-3,TRBV9,TGTGCCAGCAGCGGAGCCTCTGGCACAGATACGCAGTATTTT,CASSGASGTDTQYF
TRBD2,NA,TRBJ2-3,TRBV5-1,TGCGCCAGCAGCTCCCCGGGGGGGACTAGCACAGATACGCAGTATTTT,CASSSPGGTSTDTQYF
NA,once,TRBJ2-2,TRBV6-5,TGTGCCAGCAGTTACGGGGGCGACACCGGGGAGCTGTTTTTT,CASSYGGDTGELFF
NA,NA,TRBJ2-7,TRBV10-2,TGCGCCAGCAGTGGGATAGGTCGTCTGGGGCCCTACGAGCAGTACTTC,CASSGIGRLGPYEQYF
NA,NA,TRBJ2-1,TRBV11-1,TGTGCCAGCAGCCCACAAGCGCGGTCTCTCAATGAGCAGTTCTTC,CASSPQARSLNEQFF
TRBD1,NA,TRBJ2-7,TRBV9,TGTGCCAGCAGCGTAGAGGGACAGGGATCCTACGAGCAGTACTTC,CASSVEGQGSYEQYF
NA,NA,TRBJ2-2,TRBV13,TGTGCCAGCAGCTTCCGGGTTCCCGGGGAGCTGTTTTTT,CASSFRVPGELFF
NA,NA,TRBJ2-7,TRBV27,TGTGCCAGCAGTTCCGCCATAGACAGGTATTCCTACGAGCAGTACTTC,CASSSAIDRYSYEQYF
TRBD2,NA,TRBJ2-3,TRBV7-9,TGTGCCAGCAGCCCCCACCGGGGGGGCTTCACAGATACGCAGTATTTT,CASSPHRGGFTDTQYF
TRBD2,once,TRBJ2-2,TRBV5-8,TGTGCCAGCAGCCGACTAGCGGTCCCGGGTAACACCGGGGAGCTGTTTTTT,CASSRLAVPGNTGELFF
TRBD2,NA,TRBJ2-3,TRBV18,TGTGCCAGCTCACCCGGGACTAGCGGGAGGGATACGCAGTATTTT,CASSPGTSGRDTQYF
NA,NA,TRBJ1-2,TRBV4-1,TGCGCCAGCAGCCATGCGGGGACCTACTATGGCTACACCTTC,CASSHAGTYYGYTF
TRBD1,once,TRBJ1-1,TRBV5-1,TGCGCCAGCAGCGGGACAGGGTACACTGAAGCTTTCTTT,CASSGTGYTEAFF
TRBD2,NA,TRBJ2-7,TRBV27,TGTGCCAGCAGTTTTTTCCGGAACAGGGAGGCTAGCGGGAACTCCTACGAGCAGTACTTC,CASSFFRNREASGNSYEQYF
NA,few,TRBJ1-1,TRBV10-2,TGCGCCAGCAGTGAGTCGCAGGCGAACACTGAAGCTTTCTTT,CASSESQANTEAFF
NA,NA,TRBJ2-1,TRBV4-1,TGCGCCAGCAGCCAAGAACCACTCCTCGGGAATGAGCAGTTCTTC,CASSQEPLLGNEQFF
NA,NA,TRBJ2-7,TRBV28,TGTGCCAGCAGTTTAAGGACAGTAAACTACGAGCAGTACTTC,CASSLRTVNYEQYF
NA,NA,TRBJ2-7,TRBV28,TGTGCCAGCAGCGTACTTTCAGGGGTCGAGCAGTACTTC,CASSVLSGVEQYF
TRBD1,once,TRBJ1-2,TRBV5-1,TGCGCCAGCAGTCCATGGACAGGGAAAGATTATGGCTACACCTTC,CASSPWTGKDYGYTF
TRBD2,NA,TRBJ2-1,TRBV28,TGTGCCAGCAGTTTAGTTAGCGGGAGTCCGAGCTCCTACAATGAGCAGTTCTTC,CASSLVSGSPSSYNEQFF
NA,NA,TRBJ1-4,TRBV25-1,TGTGCCAGCAGTGACCCCGGGGATGAAAAACTGTTTTTT,CASSDPGDEKLFF